The 12 T cell receptor beta chains given below trace back to one sample, sequenced in a study of beta chain features in type 1 diabetes. Sequencing targeted expressed TCRB transcripts, as all isolated RNA had been reverse transcribed. Repertoires were generated with immunoSEQ multiplex PCR, while TCRdb's copy carries only in-frame clones and drops some. The table includes about 450,000 clones, 9.5% to 12% detected once. Sample: naive CD4+ T cells from blood. Receptors originate from a woman under 30 in good health.

This clone was counted only a few times. The chain couples TRBV23-1 to TRBJ2-7; 7 nucleotides align to TRBD1. TRBV23-1 belongs to the ORF category, with a function that is uncertain. The CDR3 contains 14 residues. V trimming: 4 bases; J trimming: 2 bases; junction bases outside the gene matches: 5. The CDR3 nucleotides read TGCGCCAGCAGTCGACAGGGCCCTCCCTACGAGCAGTACTTC. The encoded protein is CASSRQGPPYEQYF.

This sequence joins TRBV23-1 and TRBJ2-3; a weak D match, TRBD2 (6 bases). TRBV23-1 belongs to the ORF category, with a function that is uncertain. V dropped 4 bases and J dropped 4 bases, with 21 bases sitting between them. This CDR3 has 17 residues. The CDR3 sequence: CASSPKGLICLADTQYF. The CDR3 nucleotides are TGCGCCAGCAGTCCCAAGGGACTTATCTGTCTCGCAGATACGCAGTATTTT.

This clone was picked up a small number of times. This chain joins TRBV9 and TRBJ2-7, with a weak D call TRBD2 (5 bases). The CDR3 is 15 residues long. Germline CDR1 is SGDLS and CDR2 is YYNGEE. The V and J ends lost 0 bases and 0 bases respectively, with 10 bases between them. The CDR3 nucleotides read TGTGCCAGCAGCGTAGACGGGGAGAGCTCCTACGAGCAGTACTTC. Its translation: CASSVDGESSYEQYF.

V usage is TRBV19 and J usage is TRBJ1-1; unclear D gene. The V end lost 6 bases, the J end lost 0 bases, and 8 bases lay between the germline ends. The length of the CDR3 is 13 residues. The germline V gene encodes CDR1 LNHDA and CDR2 SQIVND (reference sequence). CDR3 sequence reads: CASREQMNTEAFF. The CDR3 DNA follows: TGTGCCAGTAGGGAACAGATGAACACTGAAGCTTTCTTT.

This clone has more than one count but fewer than ten. V usage is TRBV7-9 and J usage is TRBJ2-7, with TRBD1 identical over 7 bases. CDR1 and CDR2 from the germline V gene are SEHNR and FQNEAQ (reference sequence). Trimming took 6 bases from V and 3 from J; bases not matched to a gene: 8. This CDR3 has 14 residues. The CDR3 DNA reads TGTGCCAGCAGTGGTAGAGGGGGCCTCTACGAGCAGTACTTC. It translates to CASSGRGGLYEQYF.

This clone was seen a few times. The chain links TRBV5-1 to TRBJ2-7; 7 bases line up with TRBD2. The germline CDR1 and CDR2 sequences are SGHRS and YFSETQ. Trimming took 9 bases from V and 0 from J; bases not matched to a gene: 15. This CDR3 has 16 residues. This CDR3 is CATYDLLAGSSYEQYV. The CDR3 nucleotides are TGCGCCACCTACGACCTTTTAGCGGGCAGCTCCTACGAGCAGTACGTC.

The chain is built from TRBV7-9 and TRBJ1-5; 7 bases map to TRBD1. Germline lookup yields CDR1 SEHNR and CDR2 FQNEAQ (reference sequence). This CDR3 is 16 amino acids long. The junction had 6 bases not matched to a gene; V was cut back by 0 bases and J by 4 bases. Here the CDR3 DNA reads TGTGCCAGCAGCTTAGCTGGGCAGGGGGGTAATCAGCCCCAGCATTTT. Amino acids: CASSLAGQGGNQPQHF.

The rearrangement links TRBV7-2 to TRBJ1-1, with D perhaps TRBD1 (6 bases). Germline V lookup: CDR1 SGHTA, CDR2 FQGNSA. Deletions cut 10 bases from V and 3 bases from J, with 15 bases between. CDR3 length: 13 residues. This chain's CDR3 is CAISDRRHTEAFF. The CDR3, as DNA: TGTGCCATTTCGGACAGAAGACACACTGAAGCTTTCTTT.

The V call is TRBV30, the J call TRBJ1-5; D ambiguous. Trimming left V 3 bases short and J 6 bases short, with 9 bases between. Germline-derived CDR1 and CDR2 are GTSNPN and SVGIG (reference sequence). CDR3 length: 12 residues. The CDR3 DNA follows: TGTGCCTGGAGGGTACAAGGTCAGCCCCAGCATTTT. The encoded protein is CAWRVQGQPQHF.

This chain joins TRBV28 and TRBJ1-6; D possibly corresponds to TRBD1 (6 bases). The CDR3 extends over 15 amino acids. V was clipped by 6 bases and J by 4 bases, with 13 bases between them. From germline, CDR1 is MDHEN and CDR2 SYDVKM. CDR3 bases: TGTGCCAGCAGGGAACAGGGATTTTATAATTCACCCCTCCACTTT. Translation: CASREQGFYNSPLHF.

J is TRBJ2-3 and V is TRBV4-3, with D possibly being TRBD2 (5 bases). The CDR3 is 16 amino acids. CDR1 is LGHNA and CDR2 is YSLEER in the germline V gene. With 1 base removed from V and 1 base from J, the gap between germline ends came to 12 bases. DNA of the CDR3: TGCGCCAGCAGCCAAGCTGCAGCGGAACGCACAGATACGCAGTATTTT. Translated, it gives CASSQAAAERTDTQYF.

This clone was counted only a few times. CDR3 protein: CASSVVGHPSYNEQFF. Written as DNA, the CDR3 is TGTGCCAGCAGCGTAGTAGGGCACCCTTCTTACAATGAGCAGTTCTTC. This chain uses TRBV9 with TRBJ2-1; no definite D call. Germline CDR1 SGDLS, CDR2 YYNGEE. The CDR3 covers 16 residues. The V end lost 0 bases, the J end lost 4 bases, and 14 bases lay between the germline ends.